These T cell receptor beta chains were read from a single sample in a study of shared clonotypes between healthy human individuals. Generated by immunoSEQ multiplex PCR, the TCRdb table keeps only in-frame clones and is missing some. The sample lists a few million clones; over 85% were seen once. The source material was naive CD4+ T cells from PBMCs. These receptors were taken from a man aged 18-30 years in good health. Some clones in this sample may be carry-over from other donors' samples. Both conserved end residues are part of each CDR3. The D gene is left open where the match is weak. Size is stated for part of the rows, as once, few or many counts, or as a class when the clone is expanded.

V gene,J gene,D gene,clone size,CDR3 DNA,CDR3 protein
TRBV11-1,TRBJ1-1,-,-,TGTGCCAGCAGCTTAGAGGCCGGGGGCATGAACACTGAAGCTTTCTTT,CASSLEAGGMNTEAFF
TRBV6-5,TRBJ1-2,TRBD1,-,TGTGCCAGCACCATGGACAGGAACTATGGCTACACCTTC,CASTMDRNYGYTF
TRBV5-5,TRBJ1-2,-,-,TGTGCCAGCAGCCCGAGTGGGGGTTATGGCTACACCTTC,CASSPSGGYGYTF
TRBV6-1,TRBJ2-7,TRBD2,-,TGTGCCAGCAGGAAAGGACTAGCGGGAGCCTACGAGCAGTACTTC,CASRKGLAGAYEQYF
TRBV25-1,TRBJ2-5,-,-,TGTGCCAGCCGCCAAGCCGGGCGCGGGGACCAAGAGACCCAGTACTTC,CASRQAGRGDQETQYF
TRBV18,TRBJ2-1,-,-,TGTGCCAGCTCACCACCACAGGACAATGAGCAGTTCTTC,CASSPPQDNEQFF
TRBV4-2,TRBJ1-4,-,-,TGTGCCAGCGGCCTGGGGGACTCCAATGAAAAACTGTTTTTT,CASGLGDSNEKLFF
TRBV6-1,TRBJ2-7,TRBD1,-,TGTGCCAGCAGTGAAGCGCAGGTCCCGGGACAGGGGGCTTACGAGCAGTACTTC,CASSEAQVPGQGAYEQYF
TRBV4-3,TRBJ2-1,-,-,TGCGCCAGCAGCCAACCACTAGAGGGCACCTACAATGAGCAGTTCTTC,CASSQPLEGTYNEQFF
TRBV5-1,TRBJ1-2,-,-,TGCGCCAGCAGCTTGTCCCAGAACTATGGCTACACCTTC,CASSLSQNYGYTF
TRBV18,TRBJ2-7,TRBD2,once,TGTGCCAGCTCACCAAAGGTCGCGGGGGGCGAGCAGTACTTC,CASSPKVAGGEQYF
TRBV7-2,TRBJ2-1,TRBD2,-,TGTGCCAGCAGCTTCCAGCGGGGGGACAATGAGCAGTTCTTC,CASSFQRGDNEQFF
TRBV28,TRBJ2-3,TRBD1,-,TGTGCCAGCAGTTTCATCAGGGGGCGAACAGATACGCAGTATTTT,CASSFIRGRTDTQYF
TRBV5-8,TRBJ2-7,-,-,TGTGCCAGCAGCAAAAAGAGGGTCCACGAGCAGTACTTC,CASSKKRVHEQYF
TRBV9,TRBJ1-1,-,once,TGTGCCAGCAGCCCGGACAGTGGAGGCACTGAAGCTTTCTTT,CASSPDSGGTEAFF
TRBV5-4,TRBJ2-7,TRBD1,-,TGTGCCAGCAGCACCCGGGACAGGGTCGCAAACGAGCAGTACTTC,CASSTRDRVANEQYF
TRBV5-8,TRBJ2-5,TRBD1,-,TGTGCCAGCAGCCACACCCGGGACAGGGGTGAGACCCAGTACTTC,CASSHTRDRGETQYF
TRBV2,TRBJ2-1,-,-,TGTGCCAGCATCCCACCTAGCGTCTACAATGAGCAGTTCTTC,CASIPPSVYNEQFF
TRBV5-1,TRBJ2-3,-,-,TGCGCCAGCAGCTTGGATCCCACACGGGATACGCAGTATTTT,CASSLDPTRDTQYF
TRBV9,TRBJ2-2,TRBD2,-,TGTGCCAGCGCCTTTAGTAGCGGGAGCACCGGGGAGCTGTTTTTT,CASAFSSGSTGELFF
TRBV7-2,TRBJ2-3,-,-,TGTGCCAGCAGTCCTGGGCAGTCCACAGATACGCAGTATTTT,CASSPGQSTDTQYF
TRBV5-1,TRBJ2-7,TRBD2,-,TGCGCCAGCAGACCACCGGGACTAGCGTCTTTTGAGCAGTACTTC,CASRPPGLASFEQYF
TRBV5-5,TRBJ1-1,-,-,TGTGCCAGCAGGGAACAGGTCGGTAACACTGAAGCTTTCTTT,CASREQVGNTEAFF
TRBV11-1,TRBJ2-7,-,-,TGTGCCAGCAGCCGGACAGCCTACGAGCAGTACTTC,CASSRTAYEQYF
TRBV4-1,TRBJ1-2,-,once,TGCGCCAGCAGCCAAGACCCAGGGTTGGGCTACACCTTC,CASSQDPGLGYTF
TRBV18,TRBJ1-5,TRBD1,-,TGTGCCAGCTCACCACGTTGGACAGGGGAACGTCAGCCCCAGCATTTT,CASSPRWTGERQPQHF
TRBV30,TRBJ1-1,-,-,TGTGCCTGGAGTGGACCGGTTGAAGCTTTCTTT,CAWSGPVEAFF
TRBV27,TRBJ2-5,-,-,TGTGCCAGCAGTTTTAAGGGGGGACAAGAGACCCAGTACTTC,CASSFKGGQETQYF
TRBV27,TRBJ1-1,-,-,TGTGCCAGCAGTTTATCCGGGGGGCAGCGAGCTGAAGCTTTCTTT,CASSLSGGQRAEAFF
TRBV6-1,TRBJ2-1,-,-,TGTGCCAGCCGACTAGATCAGTACAATGAGCAGTTCTTC,CASRLDQYNEQFF
TRBV7-9,TRBJ1-1,-,-,TGTGCCAGCAGCTTAGAGAGGGGGTACAAGGGTGCGGCTTTCTTT,CASSLERGYKGAAFF
TRBV7-5,TRBJ2-7,-,-,TGTGCCAGAAGCTTAGCGGGACAGGGACACTACGAGCAGTACTTC,CARSLAGQGHYEQYF
TRBV4-1,TRBJ2-1,TRBD2,-,TGCGCCAGCAGCCATGGACTAGCGGACTACAATGAGCAGTTCTTC,CASSHGLADYNEQFF
TRBV27,TRBJ2-7,TRBD2,-,TGTGCCAGCAGCCGTGGGGGACTAGTTATCTACGAGCAGTACTTC,CASSRGGLVIYEQYF
TRBV7-2,TRBJ1-1,-,-,TGTGCCAGCAGTAAGGACCTCCGGAACACTGAAGCTTTCTTT,CASSKDLRNTEAFF
TRBV28,TRBJ1-2,TRBD1,-,TGTGCCAGCAGTTTATACCACCCCGGGACAGGCGATGGCTACACCTTC,CASSLYHPGTGDGYTF
TRBV18,TRBJ2-3,-,-,TGTGCCAGCTCGCCCACTAGCTTTGATACGCAGTATTTT,CASSPTSFDTQYF
TRBV28,TRBJ1-2,TRBD1,-,TGTGCCAGCAGTCCAGGGCGACGCAGGGGGCGTAGTGATGGCTACACCTTC,CASSPGRRRGRSDGYTF
TRBV6-1,TRBJ1-5,-,-,TGTGCCAGCAGTGAAGAGAGGGGGGGGCCCCAGCATTTT,CASSEERGGPQHF
TRBV7-2,TRBJ2-2,-,-,TGTGCCAGCAGCTCCCCGACTAGTAGGGTTTCCACCGGGGAGCTGTTTTTT,CASSSPTSRVSTGELFF
TRBV11-2,TRBJ2-1,TRBD2,-,TGTGCCAGCAGCTGGCCTAGCGGGAGGTACAATGAGCAGTTCTTC,CASSWPSGRYNEQFF